The clone carrying this T cell receptor (beta chain) was seen only a few times. Antigen unknown. Additional DNA sequences in this sample encode the identical CDR3. Reverse transcribing all isolated RNA meant expressed TCRB transcripts were sequenced. TCRdb's copy holds only in-frame clones and misses some; the assay was immunoSEQ multiplex PCR. This table holds around 240,000 clones, 68% found once. The V end was cut by 0 bases, the J end by 4 bases, with 10 bases between. Germline V gene data show CDR1 as SGDLS and CDR2 as YYNGEE. This CDR3 is built from 14 residues. This entry comes from a study of beta chain features in type 1 diabetes. The study, taken as a whole, reports: The naive, central memory and Treg TCRB repertoires of patients appeared to be more similar to one another than those of healthy donors. In type 1 diabetes patients, VDJ junctions had fewer insertions; deletions at these junctions were more frequent. Sequencing the cDNA could make cells with high TCR expression show up more than they should.

Every single donor gave one heparinised blood draw, and these averaged around 120 mL. The chain combines TRBV9 with TRBJ2-5; a weak D match, TRBD2 (5 bases). This clonotype was sampled from a man under 40 in good health. The sequenced sample consisted of naive CD4+ T cells from blood. In DNA, the CDR3 is TGTGCCAGCAGCGTAGAAGGACTCGGAGAGACCCAGTACTTC. Protein product: CASSVEGLGETQYF. Drawing the rest from reference TRBV9 and TRBJ2-5, the complete variable domain is DSGVTQTPKHLITATGQRVTLRCSPRSGDLSVYWYQQSLDQGLQFLIQYYNGEERAKGNILERFSAQQFPDLHSELNLSSLELGDSALYFCASSVEGLGETQYFGPGTRLLVL.